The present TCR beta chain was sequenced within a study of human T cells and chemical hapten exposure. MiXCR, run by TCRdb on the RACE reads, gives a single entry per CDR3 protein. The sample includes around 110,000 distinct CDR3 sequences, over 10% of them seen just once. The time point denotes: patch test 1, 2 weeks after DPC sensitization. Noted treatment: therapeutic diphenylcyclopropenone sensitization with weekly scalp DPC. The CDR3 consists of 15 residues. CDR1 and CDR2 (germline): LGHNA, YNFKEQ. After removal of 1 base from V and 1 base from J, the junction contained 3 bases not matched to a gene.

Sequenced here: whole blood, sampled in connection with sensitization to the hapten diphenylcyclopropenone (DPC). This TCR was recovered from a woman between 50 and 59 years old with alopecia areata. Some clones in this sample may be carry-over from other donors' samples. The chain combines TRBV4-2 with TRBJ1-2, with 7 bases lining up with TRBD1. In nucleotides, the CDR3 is TGTGCCAGCAGCCAAGGGGACAGAGATAACTATGGCTACACCTTC. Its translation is CASSQGDRDNYGYTF.